This T cell receptor beta chain was profiled in a study of blood T cell repertoires in COVID-19. In the study overall: Some COVID-19 samples were acute and others convalescent; all came from the United States, Italy and Spain. PBMCs, B-cell-depleted T cells, or T cells provided the cDNA or gDNA that made up the material.

The CDR3 has 16 amino acids. Deletions cut 0 bases from V and 0 bases from J, with 10 bases between. Germline V gene sequence: CDR1 SGHKS, CDR2 YYEKEE (reference sequence). Generated by immunoSEQ multiplex PCR, the TCRdb table keeps only in-frame clones and is missing some. Of 69,000 or so clones listed, almost 90% are singletons. The sample comprised peripheral blood. The sequence was obtained from a man aged 45-60 years with acute or convalescent COVID-19. The chain carries TRBV5-5 and TRBJ1-3; D is uncertain. In DNA, the CDR3 is TGTGCCAGCAGCTTGGACGAACGCAGCTCTGGAAACACCATATATTTT. Its protein product is CASSLDERSSGNTIYF.